The rows below give T cell receptor beta chains drawn from one sample of a study of T cell responses to AZD1222 COVID-19 vaccine. The repertoire was sequenced with immunoSEQ multiplex PCR; TCRdb's copy has only in-frame clones and lacks some. The table has over 70,000 clones, around 90% seen once; the top ten hold 10%. The source material was peripheral blood, sampled on day 0 of MenACWY control vaccination. Source of these receptors: an adult in good health. The CDR3 runs from the conserved cysteine through the conserved F or W. Fields, in order: D gene, V gene, J gene, clone size, CDR3 DNA, CDR3 protein. D genes are given only for firm matches. Some rows have no size entry. The others give once, few or many, or a class for an expanded clone.

D gene: .
V gene: TRBV30
J gene: TRBJ1-4
clone size: .
CDR3 DNA: TGTGCCTGGAGTGTGTCGGGGTTGGTTGAAAAACTGTTTTTT
CDR3 protein: CAWSVSGLVEKLFF

D gene: .
V gene: TRBV7-9
J gene: TRBJ2-7
clone size: .
CDR3 DNA: TGTGCCAGCAGCCCCCAAGGGAGCTCCTACGAGCAGTACTTC
CDR3 protein: CASSPQGSSYEQYF

D gene: .
V gene: TRBV6-5
J gene: TRBJ1-6
clone size: few
CDR3 DNA: TGTGCCAGCAGTTACTCCTCCGCGGTGAATAATTCACCCCTCCACTTT
CDR3 protein: CASSYSSAVNNSPLHF

D gene: TRBD1
V gene: TRBV10-2
J gene: TRBJ1-6
clone size: .
CDR3 DNA: TGCGCCAGCAGGGGGTCGGGACAGGATAATTCACCCCTCCACTTT
CDR3 protein: CASRGSGQDNSPLHF

D gene: .
V gene: TRBV29-1
J gene: TRBJ2-6
clone size: .
CDR3 DNA: TGCAGCGCTTCCTTCTCCCTCAGGGCCAACGTCCTGACTTTC
CDR3 protein: CSASFSLRANVLTF

D gene: .
V gene: TRBV2
J gene: TRBJ2-4
clone size: .
CDR3 DNA: TGTGCCAGCAGGTGGGACACAGAAAACATTCAGTACTTC
CDR3 protein: CASRWDTENIQYF

D gene: TRBD1
V gene: TRBV20-1
J gene: TRBJ1-5
clone size: .
CDR3 DNA: TGCAGTGCTAGTGGACAGGCTTGGGGTATCGACTTGGGTCAGCCCCAGCATTTT
CDR3 protein: CSASGQAWGIDLGQPQHF

D gene: .
V gene: TRBV5-6
J gene: TRBJ2-5
clone size: .
CDR3 DNA: TGTGCCAGTCAACACTGGCAGAGAGTTCAAGAGACCCAGTACTTC
CDR3 protein: CASQHWQRVQETQYF

D gene: .
V gene: TRBV27
J gene: TRBJ2-3
clone size: .
CDR3 DNA: TGTGCCAGGATAGAAACGGGACAAAGCACAGATACGCAGTATTTT
CDR3 protein: CARIETGQSTDTQYF

D gene: .
V gene: TRBV29-1
J gene: TRBJ2-1
clone size: .
CDR3 DNA: TGCAGCGTTGAAGGGACGGGCGGCTACAATGAGCAGTTCTTC
CDR3 protein: CSVEGTGGYNEQFF

D gene: .
V gene: TRBV6-6
J gene: TRBJ1-2
clone size: .
CDR3 DNA: TGTGCCAGCAGCCAGGACGGTGACTATGGCTACACCTTC
CDR3 protein: CASSQDGDYGYTF

D gene: .
V gene: TRBV3-1/TRBV3-2
J gene: TRBJ2-7
clone size: .
CDR3 DNA: TGTGCCAGCAGCCAAGATCGTATGCGTGAGCAGTACTTC
CDR3 protein: CASSQDRMREQYF

D gene: .
V gene: TRBV21-1
J gene: TRBJ1-1
clone size: .
CDR3 DNA: TGTGCCAGCAGCAAAGGGGGCGACACTGAAGCTTTCTTT
CDR3 protein: CASSKGGDTEAFF

D gene: TRBD1
V gene: TRBV15
J gene: TRBJ1-3
clone size: .
CDR3 DNA: TGTGCCACCAGCAGGGTCGGACAGGGAAGCTCTGGAAACACCATATATTTT
CDR3 protein: CATSRVGQGSSGNTIYF

D gene: .
V gene: TRBV28
J gene: TRBJ1-2
clone size: .
CDR3 DNA: TGTGCCAGCAGTTTAGACCCGCCCCTCGGAGGGACTAACTATGGCTACACCTTC
CDR3 protein: CASSLDPPLGGTNYGYTF

D gene: .
V gene: TRBV19
J gene: TRBJ1-1
clone size: .
CDR3 DNA: TGTGCCAGTAGTGCCTTATGGGCAGGGGAGAACACTGAAGCTTTCTTT
CDR3 protein: CASSALWAGENTEAFF

D gene: TRBD1
V gene: TRBV30
J gene: TRBJ1-6
clone size: .
CDR3 DNA: TGTGCCTGGGAGGGGGCGGGGGTGAATTCACCCCTCCACTTT
CDR3 protein: CAWEGAGVNSPLHF

D gene: TRBD1
V gene: TRBV25-1
J gene: TRBJ1-2
clone size: .
CDR3 DNA: TGTGCCAGCCGGAGACAGGGAGGATACTATGGCTACACCTTC
CDR3 protein: CASRRQGGYYGYTF

D gene: .
V gene: TRBV19
J gene: TRBJ1-2
clone size: .
CDR3 DNA: TGTGCCAGTAGTGGGCATGGCTACACCTTC
CDR3 protein: CASSGHGYTF

D gene: .
V gene: TRBV2
J gene: TRBJ1-2
clone size: .
CDR3 DNA: TGTGCCAGCATTCGGGACGGCGGAGGCCTCTATGGCTACACCTTC
CDR3 protein: CASIRDGGGLYGYTF

D gene: .
V gene: TRBV27
J gene: TRBJ1-5
clone size: .
CDR3 DNA: TGTGCCAGCAGTTTAAAGGGGACTCAGCCCCAGCATTTT
CDR3 protein: CASSLKGTQPQHF

D gene: TRBD1
V gene: TRBV28
J gene: TRBJ1-4
clone size: .
CDR3 DNA: TGTGCCAGCAGTTTATTCGACAGGGCAAAGGAAAAACTGTTTTTT
CDR3 protein: CASSLFDRAKEKLFF

D gene: .
V gene: TRBV5-5
J gene: TRBJ1-1
clone size: once
CDR3 DNA: TGTGCCAGCAGCTCCGGACCGTCCCCGGGGCGCACTGAAGCTTTCTTT
CDR3 protein: CASSSGPSPGRTEAFF

D gene: TRBD1
V gene: TRBV2
J gene: TRBJ2-7
clone size: .
CDR3 DNA: TGTGCCAGCAGTGAAGCGCGGCCGGGACAGGGCGACTACGAGCAGTACTTC
CDR3 protein: CASSEARPGQGDYEQYF

D gene: .
V gene: TRBV6-2/TRBV6-3
J gene: TRBJ1-2
clone size: .
CDR3 DNA: TGTGCCAGCAGTTTAGGACAGCCTAACTATGGCTACACCTTC
CDR3 protein: CASSLGQPNYGYTF

D gene: .
V gene: TRBV6-4
J gene: TRBJ1-2
clone size: few
CDR3 DNA: TGTGCCAGCCCCCCCAGGTTGGGCAGGTCATGTTACACCTTC
CDR3 protein: CASPPRLGRSCYTF

D gene: .
V gene: TRBV7-2
J gene: TRBJ2-1
clone size: .
CDR3 DNA: TGTGCCAGCAGCCCCCGTGAGGGCGGGGCGGGCAATGAGCAGTTCTTC
CDR3 protein: CASSPREGGAGNEQFF

D gene: .
V gene: TRBV6-6
J gene: TRBJ1-1
clone size: .
CDR3 DNA: TGTGCCAGCAGTTACTCCCAGGGAAATACTGAAGCTTTCTTT
CDR3 protein: CASSYSQGNTEAFF

D gene: .
V gene: TRBV15
J gene: TRBJ2-7
clone size: .
CDR3 DNA: TGTGCCACCAGCAGAGGATACAGAGCGGAATACTCCTACGAGCAGTACTTC
CDR3 protein: CATSRGYRAEYSYEQYF

D gene: TRBD1
V gene: TRBV9
J gene: TRBJ1-5
clone size: .
CDR3 DNA: TGTGCCAGCAGCGAGGGACAGCCCAATCAGCCCCAGCATTTT
CDR3 protein: CASSEGQPNQPQHF

D gene: .
V gene: TRBV29-1
J gene: TRBJ1-4
clone size: .
CDR3 DNA: TGCAGCGTTGAAGAGGGGGGTCAGGGAGAACTGTTTTTT
CDR3 protein: CSVEEGGQGELFF

D gene: .
V gene: TRBV7-2
J gene: TRBJ1-5
clone size: .
CDR3 DNA: TGTGCCAGCAGCGAAAGGGTGGGGGAGCTGCAGCCCCAGCATTTT
CDR3 protein: CASSERVGELQPQHF

D gene: TRBD1
V gene: TRBV27
J gene: TRBJ2-5
clone size: .
CDR3 DNA: TGTGCCAGCAGTTTATCGGGGACAGCCGTTAACTATCAAGAGACCCAGTACTTC
CDR3 protein: CASSLSGTAVNYQETQYF

D gene: .
V gene: TRBV19
J gene: TRBJ1-5
clone size: .
CDR3 DNA: TGTGCCAGTAGCCAAGATCGAGGAGGGGGGAGCAATCAGCCCCAGCATTTT
CDR3 protein: CASSQDRGGGSNQPQHF

D gene: TRBD1
V gene: TRBV19
J gene: TRBJ2-7
clone size: .
CDR3 DNA: TGTGCCAGTTCTCAGATAGACAGGGTTGGTTCCTACGAGCAGTACTTC
CDR3 protein: CASSQIDRVGSYEQYF

D gene: .
V gene: TRBV7-9
J gene: TRBJ1-1
clone size: once
CDR3 DNA: TGTGCCAGCAGCTTAGCCTTGGGACAGAACACTGAAGCTTTCTTT
CDR3 protein: CASSLALGQNTEAFF

D gene: TRBD2
V gene: TRBV6-2/TRBV6-3
J gene: TRBJ2-1
clone size: .
CDR3 DNA: TGTGCCAGCAGTTACTTGGGGGGGACGGCGAGCTACAATGAGCAGTTCTTC
CDR3 protein: CASSYLGGTASYNEQFF

D gene: .
V gene: TRBV28
J gene: TRBJ2-7
clone size: .
CDR3 DNA: TGTGCCAGCAGTTTATCCAGGACAGCTACCTACGAGCAGTACTTC
CDR3 protein: CASSLSRTATYEQYF

D gene: .
V gene: TRBV28
J gene: TRBJ1-3
clone size: .
CDR3 DNA: TGTGCCAGCAGCCGCCCGGGGATACTCTCTGGAAACACCATATATTTT
CDR3 protein: CASSRPGILSGNTIYF

D gene: .
V gene: TRBV30
J gene: TRBJ1-2
clone size: .
CDR3 DNA: TGTGCTTATAGTGGAGGTACCTGGGGCTACACCTTC
CDR3 protein: CAYSGGTWGYTF

D gene: TRBD2
V gene: TRBV28
J gene: TRBJ2-7
clone size: .
CDR3 DNA: TGTGCCAGCAGTGTACTAGCGGCAAGCTCCTACGAGCAGTACTTC
CDR3 protein: CASSVLAASSYEQYF

D gene: .
V gene: TRBV7-2
J gene: TRBJ1-6
clone size: .
CDR3 DNA: TGTGCCAGCAGCTTATCGGGCCAGCCAAATTCACCCCTCCACTTT
CDR3 protein: CASSLSGQPNSPLHF

D gene: TRBD1
V gene: TRBV13
J gene: TRBJ1-1
clone size: .
CDR3 DNA: TGTGCCAGCAGCTTAGGGGACAGGTCTGGGACTGAAGCTTTCTTT
CDR3 protein: CASSLGDRSGTEAFF

D gene: TRBD1
V gene: TRBV24-1
J gene: TRBJ1-1
clone size: .
CDR3 DNA: TGTGCCACCAGTGACACCCGGACAGGGGCCACTGAAGCTTTCTTT
CDR3 protein: CATSDTRTGATEAFF

D gene: TRBD1
V gene: TRBV5-8
J gene: TRBJ1-5
clone size: .
CDR3 DNA: TGTGCCAGCAGCTTTGGACAGGGGTTTAGCAATCAGCCCCAGCATTTT
CDR3 protein: CASSFGQGFSNQPQHF

D gene: .
V gene: TRBV5-1
J gene: TRBJ1-1
clone size: .
CDR3 DNA: TGCGCCAGCAGCTTCAATGGGCTCATGAACACTGAAGCTTTCTTT
CDR3 protein: CASSFNGLMNTEAFF

D gene: .
V gene: TRBV6-5
J gene: TRBJ1-5
clone size: few
CDR3 DNA: TGTGCCTCAGAGGAGGGGGGTAGCAATCAGCCCCAGCATTTT
CDR3 protein: CASEEGGSNQPQHF

D gene: .
V gene: TRBV4-1
J gene: TRBJ2-1
clone size: few
CDR3 DNA: TGCGCCAGCAGCCAAGGGTACGGCGACGACAATGAGCAGTTCTTC
CDR3 protein: CASSQGYGDDNEQFF

D gene: .
V gene: TRBV6-5
J gene: TRBJ2-1
clone size: many
CDR3 DNA: TGTGCCAGCATGATGAGGCGGGGCCCCTGGAATGAGCAGTTCTTC
CDR3 protein: CASMMRRGPWNEQFF

D gene: .
V gene: TRBV7-2
J gene: TRBJ1-2
clone size: .
CDR3 DNA: TGTGCCAGCAGCTTAGTCGCAGGGCGGGATGGCTACACCTTC
CDR3 protein: CASSLVAGRDGYTF

D gene: .
V gene: TRBV29-1
J gene: TRBJ1-3
clone size: .
CDR3 DNA: TGCAGCGCCCAACTGGGTCTTTCTCCGTCTGGAAACACCATATATTTT
CDR3 protein: CSAQLGLSPSGNTIYF